A selection of T cell receptor beta chains follows, all from one sample in a study of shared clonotypes between healthy human individuals. Produced via immunoSEQ multiplex PCR; TCRdb's table is partial and in-frame only. In the table there are more than 900,000 clones, 75% to 80% of which are singletons. The sample consisted of memory CD4+ T cells from PBMCs. These TCRs come from a man between 18 and 35 years old in good health. Some clones in this sample may be carry-over from other donors' samples. Both conserved end residues are part of each CDR3. The D gene is left open where the match is weak. Where a row states a size, it is once, few, many or the class of an expanded clone; other rows omit it.

v_gene	d_gene	abundance	j_gene	CDR3aa	CDR3nt
TRBV2	TRBD1	NA	TRBJ1-4	CASSPWTGESEKLFF	TGTGCCAGCAGCCCGTGGACAGGGGAGTCGGAAAAACTGTTTTTT
TRBV5-6	NA	few	TRBJ1-2	CASSLVAGVNNPYGYTF	TGTGCCAGCAGCTTGGTGGCAGGCGTGAACAACCCCTATGGCTACACCTTC
TRBV5-1	NA	NA	TRBJ1-1	CASSLWGGTEAFF	TGCGCCAGCAGCTTGTGGGGGGGCACTGAAGCTTTCTTT
TRBV11-2	TRBD2	NA	TRBJ2-3	CASSYSGTSTDTQYF	TGTGCCAGCAGTTACAGCGGGACTAGCACAGATACGCAGTATTTT
TRBV10-2	NA	NA	TRBJ2-1	CASSNSTRAGNEQFF	TGCGCCAGCTCCAATTCCACGCGAGCCGGCAATGAGCAGTTCTTC
TRBV29-1	TRBD1	NA	TRBJ1-4	CSVVRQGGEKLFF	TGCAGCGTTGTAAGACAGGGCGGCGAAAAACTGTTTTTT
TRBV7-9	TRBD1	NA	TRBJ2-3	CASSDRDGRTTDTQYF	TGTGCCAGCAGCGACAGGGACGGACGGACCACAGATACGCAGTATTTT
TRBV11-2	NA	NA	TRBJ2-2	CASSSIRGDGELFF	TGTGCCAGCAGCTCCATTAGGGGGGACGGGGAGCTGTTTTTT
TRBV29-1	NA	few	TRBJ2-2	CSVEEGKGTGELFF	TGCAGCGTTGAAGAGGGTAAGGGCACCGGGGAGCTGTTTTTT
TRBV29-1	TRBD1	NA	TRBJ2-7	CSVMDRGWTYEQYF	TGCAGCGTGATGGACAGGGGGTGGACCTACGAGCAGTACTTC
TRBV5-1	NA	NA	TRBJ2-5	CASSYSSVLEETQYF	TGCGCCAGCAGCTACTCTAGCGTCCTGGAAGAGACCCAGTACTTC
TRBV7-3	NA	NA	TRBJ2-3	CASSPDGNTQYF	TGTGCCAGCAGCCCAGACGGGAATACGCAGTATTTT
TRBV5-1	NA	NA	TRBJ2-3	CASSPPLTDTQYF	TGCGCCAGCAGCCCCCCCCTAACAGATACGCAGTATTTT
TRBV28	NA	NA	TRBJ2-1	CASSLSGRQRHEQFF	TGTGCCAGCAGTTTAAGTGGCAGGCAGCGGCATGAGCAGTTCTTC
TRBV9	NA	NA	TRBJ1-3	CASSHVGHLSGNTIYF	TGTGCCAGCAGCCACGTCGGTCACCTCTCTGGAAACACCATATATTTT
TRBV6-1	NA	NA	TRBJ2-3	CASRGTYTDTQYF	TGTGCCAGCAGGGGGACCTACACCGATACGCAGTATTTT
TRBV6-1	TRBD2	NA	TRBJ2-2	CASSEFGREDTGELFF	TGTGCCAGCAGTGAATTCGGGAGGGAGGATACCGGGGAGCTGTTTTTT
TRBV5-4	NA	NA	TRBJ1-5	CASSRGGDSNQPQHF	TGTGCCAGCAGCCGCGGGGGAGACAGCAATCAGCCCCAGCATTTT
TRBV4-1	TRBD2	NA	TRBJ2-1	CASSLISGRGHDEQFF	TGCGCCAGCAGCCTCATAAGCGGGAGGGGGCATGATGAGCAGTTCTTC
TRBV7-2	NA	NA	TRBJ2-3	CASSQEVRASTDTQYF	TGTGCCAGCAGCCAAGAGGTTCGGGCCTCCACAGATACGCAGTATTTT